This TCR beta chain was recorded in a study of cytomegalovirus exposure and HLA in healthy donors. Study findings and constraints: Several top significant clusters appeared, in a later analysis, to be linked to common viral pathogens. Previous analysis showed most TCR beta V segments were productive about 90% or about 30% of the time.

Use of 60 Vbeta and 13 Jbeta primers characterized the PCR. Measured with immunoSEQ multiplex PCR; TCRdb has only the in-frame clones, and not every one. The sample yields fewer than 200,000 clones, 80% seen once. V shed 6 bases, J shed 3 bases, and the junction held 3 bases outside the gene matches. CDR1 and CDR2 from the germline V gene are WSHSY and SAAADI. The CDR3 runs 13 residues. This clone was counted once. Its antigen remains unidentified. The sample consisted of PBMCs. The chain uses TRBV10-2 and TRBJ2-5; 8 bases fit TRBD2. The receptor's source is a woman in her forties or fifties in good health and CMV-seropositive. The CDR3 here is CASRELAEETQYF. DNA for the CDR3: TGCGCCAGCAGAGAACTAGCGGAAGAGACCCAGTACTTC.